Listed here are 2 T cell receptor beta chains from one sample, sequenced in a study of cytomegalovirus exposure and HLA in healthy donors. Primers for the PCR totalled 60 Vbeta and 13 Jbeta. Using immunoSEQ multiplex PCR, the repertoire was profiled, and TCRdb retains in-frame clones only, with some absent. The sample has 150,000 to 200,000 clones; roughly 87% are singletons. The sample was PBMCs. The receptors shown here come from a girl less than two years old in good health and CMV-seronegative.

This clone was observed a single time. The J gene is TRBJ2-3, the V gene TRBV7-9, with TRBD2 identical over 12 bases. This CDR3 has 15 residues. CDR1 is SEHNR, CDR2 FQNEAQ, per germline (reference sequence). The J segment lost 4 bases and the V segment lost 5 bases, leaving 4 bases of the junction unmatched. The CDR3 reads CASSPSGRGPDTQYF. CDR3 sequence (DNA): TGTGCCAGCAGCCCTAGCGGGAGGGGCCCAGATACGCAGTATTTT.

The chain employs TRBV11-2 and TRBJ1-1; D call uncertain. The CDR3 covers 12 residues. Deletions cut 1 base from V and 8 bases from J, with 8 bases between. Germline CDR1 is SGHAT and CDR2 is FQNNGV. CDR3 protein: CASSLVGSEAFF. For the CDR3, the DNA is TGTGCCAGCAGCTTAGTCGGTTCCGAAGCTTTCTTT.